The clone carrying this T cell receptor beta chain was found a few times. This specimen belongs to a study of early T cells in non-severe SARS-CoV-2 infection. TCRdb used MiXCR to reprocess the 5' RACE reads, holding one entry per CDR3 protein. The sample lists over 85,000 distinct CDR3 sequences, around 16% occurring once. Trimming took 8 bases from V and 0 from J, leaving 10 bases between them. Looked up from germline, CDR1 is SNHLY and CDR2 is FYNNEI. This CDR3 is built from 14 residues. The chain is built from TRBV2 and TRBJ2-2; no firm D call. The sequence was collected from an adult who was a healthcare worker with PCR-confirmed SARS-CoV-2 infection or an uninfected control (not recorded which). The sample consisted of whole blood. The CDR3 is CASSDRTNTGELFF. CDR3 coding DNA: TGTGCCAGCTCAGACCGAACGAACACCGGGGAGCTGTTTTTT.